This record looks at one TCR beta chain sequence and its context. What it recognizes is unknown. This entry is derived from a study of shared clonotypes between healthy human individuals. Study-wide results and limits: An anticipated effect of sequencing depth on clonotype sharing among donors was recognized.

Germline CDR1 and CDR2: KGHSH and LQKENI. Trimming stripped 2 bases from V and 0 bases from J, with 7 bases between. This CDR3 is built from 15 residues. Sequencing used immunoSEQ multiplex PCR; TCRdb keeps in-frame clones, though not all of them. Found here are 550,000 to 600,000 clones, around 78% of them singletons; the top ten hold more than 10%. The sample comprised PBMCs. The chain has TRBV18 and TRBJ1-4; D not certain. This clonotype was sampled from a woman aged 40 to 50 in good health. Some clones in this sample may be carry-over from other donors' samples. CDR3 nucleotide sequence: TGTGCCAGCTCACCAGAGAAAGCAACTAATGAAAAACTGTTTTTT. Residues: CASSPEKATNEKLFF.